The rows below give T cell receptor beta chains drawn from one sample of a study of shared clonotypes between healthy human individuals. Clones were sequenced by immunoSEQ multiplex PCR, and TCRdb holds only the in-frame ones, with some missing. The data hold about 1 million clones, with more than 60% observed a single time. The sequencing sample was made of memory CD4+ T cells sorted from blood. These receptors originate from a man between 18 and 35 years old in good health. The CDR3 runs from the conserved cysteine through the conserved F or W. D genes are given only for firm matches. Clone size is not always given. Where it is, it says once, few, many or a class for expanded clones.

v_gene: TRBV10-1
d_gene: NA
abundance: NA
j_gene: TRBJ2-3
CDR3nt: TGCGCCAGCCCCATTTGCCAGCCCCCACCCACAGATACGCAGTATTTT
CDR3aa: CASPICQPPPTDTQYF

v_gene: TRBV28
d_gene: TRBD1
abundance: once
j_gene: TRBJ1-2
CDR3nt: TGTGCCAGCAGTTCCGGACAGGGGACGCACGGCTACACCTTC
CDR3aa: CASSSGQGTHGYTF

v_gene: TRBV30
d_gene: NA
abundance: NA
j_gene: TRBJ1-6
CDR3nt: TGTGCCTGGAGTACCGGTTATAATTCACCCCTCCACTTT
CDR3aa: CAWSTGYNSPLHF

v_gene: TRBV10-3
d_gene: NA
abundance: NA
j_gene: TRBJ2-3
CDR3nt: TGTGCCATCAGTGGCGTAGGGACCACAGATACGCAGTATTTT
CDR3aa: CAISGVGTTDTQYF

v_gene: TRBV4-3
d_gene: TRBD2
abundance: NA
j_gene: TRBJ2-1
CDR3nt: TGCGCCAGCAGCCAAGAACGAGCGGGGTACAATGAGCAGTTCTTC
CDR3aa: CASSQERAGYNEQFF

v_gene: TRBV6-5
d_gene: NA
abundance: once
j_gene: TRBJ2-4
CDR3nt: TGTGCCAGCAGTTATAAAAACATTCAGTACTTC
CDR3aa: CASSYKNIQYF

v_gene: TRBV30
d_gene: NA
abundance: NA
j_gene: TRBJ1-2
CDR3nt: TGTGCCTGGAGTCGGGACACGCAGGATGGCTACACCTTC
CDR3aa: CAWSRDTQDGYTF

v_gene: TRBV6-5
d_gene: TRBD1
abundance: NA
j_gene: TRBJ1-2
CDR3nt: TGTGCCAGCAGCCGCGGGACAGGGGATGGCTACACCTTC
CDR3aa: CASSRGTGDGYTF

v_gene: TRBV7-8
d_gene: NA
abundance: NA
j_gene: TRBJ1-6
CDR3nt: TGTGCCAGCAGCTTAGGGGGGAGTTCACCCCTCCACTTT
CDR3aa: CASSLGGSSPLHF

v_gene: TRBV20-1
d_gene: NA
abundance: NA
j_gene: TRBJ2-1
CDR3nt: TGCAGTGCTCCGAGCGTGAGTGAGCAGTTCTTC
CDR3aa: CSAPSVSEQFF

v_gene: TRBV5-4
d_gene: NA
abundance: NA
j_gene: TRBJ2-1
CDR3nt: TGTGCCAGCAGCTTGTGGGGAGTAGCTGAGCAGTTCTTC
CDR3aa: CASSLWGVAEQFF

v_gene: TRBV7-9
d_gene: NA
abundance: NA
j_gene: TRBJ2-5
CDR3nt: TGTGCCAGCAGCTTAGCAGGGGGTTCCCAAGAGACCCAGTACTTC
CDR3aa: CASSLAGGSQETQYF

v_gene: TRBV21-1
d_gene: NA
abundance: NA
j_gene: TRBJ1-6
CDR3nt: TGTGCCAGCAGCTCCATTCCGGGACACAGCTCCTATAATTCACCCCTCCACTTT
CDR3aa: CASSSIPGHSSYNSPLHF

v_gene: TRBV7-9
d_gene: TRBD2
abundance: NA
j_gene: TRBJ2-2
CDR3nt: TGTGCCAGCAGTCCCGGACTAGGGCAGAACACCGGGGAGCTGTTTTTT
CDR3aa: CASSPGLGQNTGELFF

v_gene: TRBV19
d_gene: NA
abundance: once
j_gene: TRBJ1-4
CDR3nt: TGTGCCAGTAGCGAAACAGGTCCTCGGACTAATGAAAAACTGTTTTTT
CDR3aa: CASSETGPRTNEKLFF

v_gene: TRBV6-1
d_gene: NA
abundance: NA
j_gene: TRBJ1-1
CDR3nt: TGTGCCAGCAGTGAAGCGAACAGGAACACTGAAGCTTTCTTT
CDR3aa: CASSEANRNTEAFF

v_gene: TRBV5-1
d_gene: NA
abundance: NA
j_gene: TRBJ2-6
CDR3nt: TGCGCCAGCAGCTTGGCCGAGTCTGGGGCCAACGTCCTGACTTTC
CDR3aa: CASSLAESGANVLTF

v_gene: TRBV5-1
d_gene: NA
abundance: NA
j_gene: TRBJ2-1
CDR3nt: TGCGCCAGCAGCCAATGGGATGAGCAGTTCTTC
CDR3aa: CASSQWDEQFF

v_gene: TRBV18
d_gene: NA
abundance: NA
j_gene: TRBJ2-7
CDR3nt: TGTGCCAGCTCACCCATACAGGGAACCTACGAGCAGTACTTC
CDR3aa: CASSPIQGTYEQYF

v_gene: TRBV18
d_gene: TRBD1
abundance: NA
j_gene: TRBJ1-5
CDR3nt: TGTGCCAGCTCACCACAGACAGGGAAAGAGCCCCAGCATTTT
CDR3aa: CASSPQTGKEPQHF

v_gene: TRBV2
d_gene: TRBD2
abundance: NA
j_gene: TRBJ2-5
CDR3nt: TGTGCCAGCAGCCAGAGATCGGGGGGAGAGACCCAGTACTTC
CDR3aa: CASSQRSGGETQYF

v_gene: TRBV11-3
d_gene: TRBD1
abundance: NA
j_gene: TRBJ2-3
CDR3nt: TGTGCCAGCAGCTCAGGGACAGGGGATGCAGATACGCAGTATTTT
CDR3aa: CASSSGTGDADTQYF

v_gene: TRBV30
d_gene: NA
abundance: NA
j_gene: TRBJ2-7
CDR3nt: TGTGCCTGGAATAAGCACTACGAGCAGTACTTC
CDR3aa: CAWNKHYEQYF

v_gene: TRBV2
d_gene: NA
abundance: NA
j_gene: TRBJ2-2
CDR3nt: TGTGCCAGCAGATTACAGGATCGCACCGGGGAGCTGTTTTTT
CDR3aa: CASRLQDRTGELFF

v_gene: TRBV30
d_gene: NA
abundance: NA
j_gene: TRBJ1-1
CDR3nt: TGTGCCTGGAGTCCGACCCCCTACACTGAAGCTTTCTTT
CDR3aa: CAWSPTPYTEAFF

v_gene: TRBV7-3
d_gene: NA
abundance: NA
j_gene: TRBJ2-2
CDR3nt: TGTGCCAGCAGCTTAACAGGGGGGCCGAACACCGGGGAGCTGTTTTTT
CDR3aa: CASSLTGGPNTGELFF

v_gene: TRBV11-2
d_gene: NA
abundance: NA
j_gene: TRBJ1-1
CDR3nt: TGTGCCAGCAGCCTCGGCGCCGGGGCGAACACTGAAGCTTTCTTT
CDR3aa: CASSLGAGANTEAFF

v_gene: TRBV5-1
d_gene: NA
abundance: NA
j_gene: TRBJ2-7
CDR3nt: TGCGCCAGCAGCTCGGGACGGTACTCCTACGAGCAGTACTTC
CDR3aa: CASSSGRYSYEQYF

v_gene: TRBV6-1
d_gene: TRBD1
abundance: NA
j_gene: TRBJ1-2
CDR3nt: TGTGCCAGTGGGACAGGGGGCGTCTCTAACTATGGCTACACCTTC
CDR3aa: CASGTGGVSNYGYTF

v_gene: TRBV2
d_gene: NA
abundance: NA
j_gene: TRBJ1-2
CDR3nt: TGTGCCAGCAGCTGGGACATGGGTTATGGCTACACCTTC
CDR3aa: CASSWDMGYGYTF

v_gene: TRBV30
d_gene: NA
abundance: NA
j_gene: TRBJ2-2
CDR3nt: TGTGCCTGGAGTAAGGGGGAGGACACCGGGGAGCTGTTTTTT
CDR3aa: CAWSKGEDTGELFF

v_gene: TRBV5-4
d_gene: NA
abundance: NA
j_gene: TRBJ1-1
CDR3nt: TGTGCCAGCAGCTTGGGTGGACCCTCCCAGACTGAAGCTTTCTTT
CDR3aa: CASSLGGPSQTEAFF